This T cell receptor (beta chain) emerged from a study of blood T cell repertoires in COVID-19. Authors' data handling: Using reference gene primer amplification, nucleated cell counts were estimated. Method: immunoSEQ multiplex PCR; TCRdb's copy keeps in-frame clones and lacks some. Clone size and the V and J calls come from that table; the DNA yielded D and trimming. The table includes fewer than 350,000 clones, roughly 93% detected once. The specimen sequenced was PBMCs or T cells enriched from blood (not recorded which). This TCR was sampled from a woman aged 40-49 years with acute COVID-19.

CDR3 nucleotide sequence: TGTGCCAGCATCGGGGACTCCTATAATTCACCCCTCCACTTT. Its protein product is CASIGDSYNSPLHF. This chain connects TRBV2 to TRBJ1-6; D remains unclear. The CDR3 is 14 residues long. Germline V gene sequence: CDR1 SNHLY, CDR2 FYNNEI. The germline V and J ends were trimmed by 7 bases and 0 bases, with 7 bases remaining between them.